The T cell receptor (beta chain) under discussion was sequenced for a study of T cell changes during pregnancy in multiple sclerosis. Germline CDR1 and CDR2: SGHDN and FVKESK. The V and J ends lost 4 bases and 1 base respectively, with 7 bases between them. The CDR3 totals 13 residues. Only in-frame clones appear in the TCRdb table, and some are missing; sequencing was by immunoSEQ multiplex PCR. Here the sample spans 20,000 to 30,000 clones, roughly nine tenths being singletons. The chain is built from TRBV14 and TRBJ1-1, with D perhaps matching TRBD1 (6 bases). The origin of this receptor is a female donor with multiple sclerosis, enrolled in a pregnancy study. The sequenced sample was CD8+ T cells from peripheral blood mononuclear cells, obtained in the second trimester of pregnancy. In DNA form, the CDR3 reads TGTGCCAGCAGCCTACAGGGGAACACTGAAGCTTTCTTT. Translation gives CASSLQGNTEAFF.